The following is a T cell receptor beta chain sequence with its context. Its antigen is currently unknown. In germline, CDR1 is KGHSH, CDR2 LQKENI. There are 14 residues in the CDR3. V dropped 0 bases and J dropped 4 bases, with 8 bases sitting between them. This record comes from a study of cytomegalovirus exposure and HLA in healthy donors. The study, taken as a whole, reports: Cytomegalovirus association was listed for 164 TCR beta chains. The finding came from a later analysis; first-cohort TCR clusters tended to co-occur in the roughly 110 validation repertoires. Many donors shared some public TCRs, even though most TCR sequences were rare. The classifier reportedly diagnosed cytomegalovirus status with high specificity and sensitivity.

Assay used: immunoSEQ multiplex PCR; TCRdb lists only in-frame clones, some missing. The data contain 130,000 to 150,000 clones, just under 90% of them singletons. The specimen was PBMCs. The receptor comes from a woman aged 25-40 years in good health and CMV-seropositive. The gene calls are TRBV18 and TRBJ2-3; unclear D gene. The CDR3 DNA reads as TGTGCCAGCTCACCACCCGGGTACCCAGATACGCAGTATTTT. Translation: CASSPPGYPDTQYF.